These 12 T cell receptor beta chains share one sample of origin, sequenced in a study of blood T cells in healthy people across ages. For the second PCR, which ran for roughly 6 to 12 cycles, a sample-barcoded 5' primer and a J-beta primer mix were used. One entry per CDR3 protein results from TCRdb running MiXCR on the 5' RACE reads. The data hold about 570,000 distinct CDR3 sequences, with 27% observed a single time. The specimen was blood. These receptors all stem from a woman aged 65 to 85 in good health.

CDR3 loop: CASRAGDTEAFF. The DNA for the CDR3 is TGTGCCAGTCGGGCAGGAGACACTGAAGCTTTCTTT. The rearrangement uses TRBV7-8 and TRBJ1-1; D is unresolved. Germline loops: CDR1 SGHVS, CDR2 FQNEAQ. There are 12 residues in the CDR3. Trimming cost V 9 bases and J 3 bases, with 11 bases left between them.

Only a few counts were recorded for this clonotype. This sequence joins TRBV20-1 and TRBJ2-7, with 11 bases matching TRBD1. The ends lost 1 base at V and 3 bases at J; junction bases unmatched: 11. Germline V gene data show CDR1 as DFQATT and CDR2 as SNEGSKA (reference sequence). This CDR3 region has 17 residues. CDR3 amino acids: CSARGTGGAQSGYEQYF. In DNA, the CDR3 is TGCAGTGCTAGAGGGACAGGGGGCGCGCAGTCAGGCTACGAGCAGTACTTC.

CDR3 coding DNA: TGTGCCAGCAGCCAAGTTGACAGACACTATGGCTACACCTTC. Its translation is CASSQVDRHYGYTF. The chain joins TRBV14 to TRBJ1-2; perhaps TRBD1 as D (5 bases). In germline, CDR1 is SGHDN, CDR2 FVKESK. CDR3 size: 14 residues. The ends were cut back, 1 base at V and 3 bases at J, with 9 bases in the middle.

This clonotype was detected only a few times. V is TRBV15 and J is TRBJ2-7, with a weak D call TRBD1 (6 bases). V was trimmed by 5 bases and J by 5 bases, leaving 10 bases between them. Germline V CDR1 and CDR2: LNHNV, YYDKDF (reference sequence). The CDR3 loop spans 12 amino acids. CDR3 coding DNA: TGTGCCACCAGCTTTCAGGGGAACGAGCAGTACTTC. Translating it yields CATSFQGNEQYF. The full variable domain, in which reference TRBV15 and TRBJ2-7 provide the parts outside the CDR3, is DAMVIQNPRYQVTQFGKPVTLSCSQTLNHNVMYWYQQKSSQAPKLLFHYYDKDFNNEADTPDNFQSRRPNTSFCFLDIRSPGLGDTAMYLCATSFQGNEQYFGPGTRLTVT.

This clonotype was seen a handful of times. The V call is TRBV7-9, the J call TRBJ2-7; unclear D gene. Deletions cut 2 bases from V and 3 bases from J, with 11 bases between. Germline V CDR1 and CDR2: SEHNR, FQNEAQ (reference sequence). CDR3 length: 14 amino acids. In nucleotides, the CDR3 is TGTGCCAGCAGCTTAATGGGTTATGGCTACGAGCAGTACTTC. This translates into CASSLMGYGYEQYF.

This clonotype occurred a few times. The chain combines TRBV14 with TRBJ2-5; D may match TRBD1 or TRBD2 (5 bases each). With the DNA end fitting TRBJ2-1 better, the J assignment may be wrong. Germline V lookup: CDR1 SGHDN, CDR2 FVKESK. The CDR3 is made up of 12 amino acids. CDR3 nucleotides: TGTGCCAGCAGCCCCGGGACCGGGTCGCAGTTCTTC. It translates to CASSPGTGSQFF.

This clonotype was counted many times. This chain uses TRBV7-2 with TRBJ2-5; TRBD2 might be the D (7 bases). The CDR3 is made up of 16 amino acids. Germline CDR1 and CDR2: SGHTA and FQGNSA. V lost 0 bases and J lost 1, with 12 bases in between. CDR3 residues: CASSLARGGGQETQYF. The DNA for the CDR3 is TGTGCCAGCAGCTTAGCTAGGGGAGGGGGCCAAGAGACCCAGTACTTC.

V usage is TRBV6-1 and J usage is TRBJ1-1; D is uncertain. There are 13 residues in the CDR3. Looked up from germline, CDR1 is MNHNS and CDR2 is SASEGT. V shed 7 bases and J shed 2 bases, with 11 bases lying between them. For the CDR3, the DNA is TGTGCCAGCATATTGGACGGTAACACTGAAGCTTTCTTT. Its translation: CASILDGNTEAFF.

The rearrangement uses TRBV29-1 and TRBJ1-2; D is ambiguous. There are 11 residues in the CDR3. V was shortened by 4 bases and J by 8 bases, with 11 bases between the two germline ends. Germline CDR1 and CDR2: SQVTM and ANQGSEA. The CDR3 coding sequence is TGCAGCGTTGGGACCTCGTGGGGCTACACCTTC. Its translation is CSVGTSWGYTF.

This CDR3 reads CASSLGGNQYEQFF. CDR3 coding DNA: TGTGCCAGCAGCTTAGGGGGTAACCAGTATGAGCAGTTCTTC. This chain links TRBV7-2 with TRBJ2-1; D remains unclear. Germline CDR1 and CDR2: SGHTA and FQGNSA. Trimming removed 1 base at V and 8 bases at J, with 12 bases between. The length of the CDR3 is 14 residues.

The DNA of the CDR3 is TGTGCCATCAGTGAAAGGGTCGGTGGCACTGAAGCTTTCTTT. It yields the protein CAISERVGGTEAFF. This chain connects TRBV10-3 to TRBJ1-1; D remains ambiguous. V gave up 3 bases and J gave up 4 bases, with 12 bases separating them. There are 14 residues in the CDR3. Looked up from germline, CDR1 is ENHRY and CDR2 is SYGVKD.

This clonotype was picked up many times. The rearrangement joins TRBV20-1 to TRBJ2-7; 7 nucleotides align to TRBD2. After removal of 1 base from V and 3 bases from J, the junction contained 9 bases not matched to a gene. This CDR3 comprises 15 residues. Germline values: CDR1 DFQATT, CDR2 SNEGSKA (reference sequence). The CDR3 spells CSARGDGGDVYEQYF. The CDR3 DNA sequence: TGCAGTGCTAGAGGGGATGGGGGGGACGTCTACGAGCAGTACTTC.